These T cell receptor beta chains were read from a single sample in a study of cytomegalovirus exposure and HLA in healthy donors. The table came from immunoSEQ multiplex PCR; TCRdb's copy has only in-frame clones and leaves some out. In the table there are around 150,000 clones, around 80% of which are singletons. The sequenced material came from PBMCs. These receptors originate from a man aged 30 to 39 in good health and CMV-seronegative. Both conserved end residues are part of each CDR3. D genes are given only for firm matches. A clone size is listed for some rows: how often the clone was seen (once, few, many), or a class if it is expanded.

abundance	v_gene	d_gene	j_gene	CDR3nt	CDR3aa
once	TRBV19	.	TRBJ1-6	TGTGCCAGTAGGGACGTCGGACAGAATTCACCCCTCCACTTT	CASRDVGQNSPLHF
once	TRBV28	.	TRBJ1-1	TGTGCCAGCAGTCCCCGCCCGGGTAACACTGAAGCTTTCTTT	CASSPRPGNTEAFF
once	TRBV2	.	TRBJ1-6	TGTGCCAGCAGTGAGGGTAGGAGCTCCTATAATTCACCCCTCCACTTT	CASSEGRSSYNSPLHF
few	TRBV5-1	.	TRBJ2-7	TGCGCCAGCAGAGAGACTTATGGCGAGCAGTACTTC	CASRETYGEQYF
.	TRBV28	.	TRBJ1-2	TGTGCCAGCAGTTTGTTCCCACGGGATCGCCTTGGCTACACCTTC	CASSLFPRDRLGYTF
.	TRBV19	.	TRBJ2-7	TGTGCCAGTAGTGAGGGTTGGGGGGAATTTATCTACGAGCAGTACTTC	CASSEGWGEFIYEQYF
.	TRBV29-1	.	TRBJ2-3	TGCAGCGGTCCCCCGGGGTTACAATCAGATACGCAGTATTTT	CSGPPGLQSDTQYF
.	TRBV18	.	TRBJ1-3	TGTGCCAGCTCACCAAAGGACGGGGGCACCATATATTTT	CASSPKDGGTIYF
.	TRBV25-1	TRBD2	TRBJ2-1	TGTGCCAGCAGTGGAACTAGCGGGAGTCTCTCCTACAATGAGCAGTTCTTC	CASSGTSGSLSYNEQFF
.	TRBV28	.	TRBJ1-6	TGTGCCAGCAGTCCTCAAAGTCCGGGGGGTTCACCCCTCCACTTT	CASSPQSPGGSPLHF
.	TRBV19	TRBD2	TRBJ2-7	TGTGCCAGTAGTATAGCCGCTTTAGCGGGAGGCTTCGACTACGAGCAGTACTTC	CASSIAALAGGFDYEQYF
.	TRBV27	.	TRBJ1-5	TGTGCCAGCAGTCCCGGGGGAGGAGCAAATCAGCCCCAGCATTTT	CASSPGGGANQPQHF
.	TRBV28	.	TRBJ1-4	TGTGCCAGCAGTTTCTTCGACAGAAAAAGTGAAAAACTGTTTTTT	CASSFFDRKSEKLFF
.	TRBV7-2	TRBD2	TRBJ2-1	TGTGCCAGCAGCTCTGGTGGACTAGCGGGGGGGCCTCGGCAGTTCTTC	CASSSGGLAGGPRQFF
.	TRBV28	TRBD1	TRBJ1-3	TGTGCCAGCAGTCCCTTTCTCGGGGCAGGGGGTATAAACACCATATATTTT	CASSPFLGAGGINTIYF
.	TRBV10-3	.	TRBJ1-2	TGTGCCATCAGTGACGACCAGGGGCGCAAATATGGCTACACCTTC	CAISDDQGRKYGYTF
.	TRBV27	.	TRBJ2-5	TGTGCCACCTCCATGACAGTCCAAGAGACCCAGTACTTC	CATSMTVQETQYF
.	TRBV5-1	TRBD1	TRBJ1-2	TGCGCCAGCAGCTTGGTCCCGCCGACAGGGAACTATGGCTACACCTTC	CASSLVPPTGNYGYTF
.	TRBV19	.	TRBJ2-1	TGTGCCAGTAGTGATCGGGAGTGGGACAATGAGCAGTTCTTC	CASSDREWDNEQFF
.	TRBV7-9	.	TRBJ2-5	TGTGCCAGCAGCTTATCCGGGGAGACCCAGTACTTC	CASSLSGETQYF
.	TRBV28	.	TRBJ2-1	TGTGCCAGCAGAAAAGGGGGAGTGAGTAATGAGCAGTTCTTC	CASRKGGVSNEQFF
.	TRBV7-8	TRBD1	TRBJ1-1	TGTGCCAGCATCCGGGACAGGATAAGAAAAAGGAAGACTGAAGCTTTCTTT	CASIRDRIRKRKTEAFF
few	TRBV27	.	TRBJ1-5	TGTGCCAGCAGCGGACAGTGGAATCAGCCCCAGCATTTT	CASSGQWNQPQHF
.	TRBV4-2	TRBD1	TRBJ2-7	TGTGCCAGCAGCCCGGAGACAGGGCTGAAATCCTACGAGCAGTACTTC	CASSPETGLKSYEQYF
.	TRBV7-9	.	TRBJ1-4	TGTGCCAGCAGCCCCCCCGGGGGAGAAAAACTGTTTTTT	CASSPPGGEKLFF
.	TRBV11-2	.	TRBJ2-3	TGTGCCAGCAGCTTAGTGGCGGCAGATACGCAGTATTTT	CASSLVAADTQYF
.	TRBV25-1	.	TRBJ2-1	TGTGCCGGCAGTGAACCTGTTTACAATGAGCAGTTCTTC	CAGSEPVYNEQFF
.	TRBV27	.	TRBJ2-7	TGTGCCAGCAGTTTATCTGCGGGATCCTACGAGCAGTACTTC	CASSLSAGSYEQYF
.	TRBV19	TRBD2	TRBJ2-7	TGTGCCAGTAGTCTAGCGGTCTCCTACGAGCAGTACTTC	CASSLAVSYEQYF
.	TRBV28	.	TRBJ1-4	TGTGCCAGCAGCCCCGCAGCAACTAATGAAAAACTGTTTTTT	CASSPAATNEKLFF
.	TRBV7-3	TRBD1	TRBJ2-1	TGTGCCAGCAGCTTAATGCCAGGGGGAGAGCAGTTCTTC	CASSLMPGGEQFF
.	TRBV30	TRBD2	TRBJ2-5	TGTGCCTGGAGTCAGATAGCGGGATGGGTAGAGACCCAGTACTTC	CAWSQIAGWVETQYF
.	TRBV11-3	TRBD2	TRBJ2-1	TGTGCCAGCAGCCAGGGGACTAGCTCCCATGAGCAGTTCTTC	CASSQGTSSHEQFF
.	TRBV4-3	TRBD2	TRBJ2-2	TGCGCCAGCGGAGGAGCGGGGGGGCTGATCACCGGGGAGCTGTTTTTT	CASGGAGGLITGELFF
.	TRBV18	.	TRBJ1-1	TGTGCCAGCTCACCATCCGACAATCAGGGCTGGCTCTTT	CASSPSDNQGWLF
.	TRBV5-4	TRBD1	TRBJ1-2	TGTGCCAGCAGCTTGGCTATCAGGGGGCCAGGGGGCTACACCTTC	CASSLAIRGPGGYTF
.	TRBV11-2	TRBD1	TRBJ2-7	TGTGCCAGCAGCCGGACGTCTGGGGACAGGGTAATTTACGAGCAGTACTTC	CASSRTSGDRVIYEQYF
few	TRBV18	.	TRBJ2-7	TGTGCCAGCTCACCAAAAGACAGTGTCTACGAGCAGTACTTC	CASSPKDSVYEQYF
.	TRBV19	TRBD1	TRBJ2-7	TGTGCCAGTAGTATCTTTCCCGGGACAGGGAACTACGAGCAGTACTTC	CASSIFPGTGNYEQYF
.	TRBV27	TRBD1	TRBJ2-2	TGTGCCAGCCATCGGGGCCAGGGGGCTGGCGGGGAGCTGTTTTTT	CASHRGQGAGGELFF
.	TRBV19	.	TRBJ1-1	TGTGCCAGTACCGAACTATATCAAGCTTTCTTT	CASTELYQAFF
.	TRBV10-3	.	TRBJ2-2	TGTGCCATCAGAGACCGGGTTCTCACCGGGGAGCTGTTTTTT	CAIRDRVLTGELFF
.	TRBV25-1	TRBD1	TRBJ2-2	TGTGCCAGCAGGGGGCGGGACAGGGGTAACACCGGGGAGCTGTTTTTT	CASRGRDRGNTGELFF
.	TRBV9	TRBD1	TRBJ1-2	TGTGCCAGCAGTGAACAGGGGCGTGACTATGGCTACACCTTC	CASSEQGRDYGYTF
.	TRBV5-1	.	TRBJ1-2	TGCGCCAGCAGCTTGGACAGGACTAACTATGGCTACACCTTC	CASSLDRTNYGYTF